This T cell receptor beta chain was captured by sequencing in a study of beta chain features in type 1 diabetes. Study-level results: Within each of all four CD4+ subsets, Type 1 diabetes patients had TCRB CDR3s that were moderately but significantly shorter.

Reverse transcription of all isolated RNA meant that expressed TCRB transcripts were sequenced. Profiled with immunoSEQ multiplex PCR; TCRdb holds only in-frame clones, not every one. Seen here are 150,000 to 200,000 clones, roughly 8% observed once, and the top ten hold around 0.5%. This clone was counted between two and nine times. The target antigen is unknown. The length of the CDR3 is 16 residues. The V gene end was trimmed by 0 bases and the J gene end by 4 bases; junction bases not matched to a gene: 5. CDR1 is LGHNA, CDR2 YNFKEQ, per germline. The sequence derives from a woman under 30 with type 1 diabetes. The V and J genes are TRBV4-2 and TRBJ2-1; 8 bases agree with TRBD2. Sequencing was performed on central memory CD4+ T cells from blood. The DNA for the CDR3 is TGTGCCAGCAGCCAAGATCGAGCGGGAGCATACAATGAGCAGTTCTTC. It specifies CASSQDRAGAYNEQFF.